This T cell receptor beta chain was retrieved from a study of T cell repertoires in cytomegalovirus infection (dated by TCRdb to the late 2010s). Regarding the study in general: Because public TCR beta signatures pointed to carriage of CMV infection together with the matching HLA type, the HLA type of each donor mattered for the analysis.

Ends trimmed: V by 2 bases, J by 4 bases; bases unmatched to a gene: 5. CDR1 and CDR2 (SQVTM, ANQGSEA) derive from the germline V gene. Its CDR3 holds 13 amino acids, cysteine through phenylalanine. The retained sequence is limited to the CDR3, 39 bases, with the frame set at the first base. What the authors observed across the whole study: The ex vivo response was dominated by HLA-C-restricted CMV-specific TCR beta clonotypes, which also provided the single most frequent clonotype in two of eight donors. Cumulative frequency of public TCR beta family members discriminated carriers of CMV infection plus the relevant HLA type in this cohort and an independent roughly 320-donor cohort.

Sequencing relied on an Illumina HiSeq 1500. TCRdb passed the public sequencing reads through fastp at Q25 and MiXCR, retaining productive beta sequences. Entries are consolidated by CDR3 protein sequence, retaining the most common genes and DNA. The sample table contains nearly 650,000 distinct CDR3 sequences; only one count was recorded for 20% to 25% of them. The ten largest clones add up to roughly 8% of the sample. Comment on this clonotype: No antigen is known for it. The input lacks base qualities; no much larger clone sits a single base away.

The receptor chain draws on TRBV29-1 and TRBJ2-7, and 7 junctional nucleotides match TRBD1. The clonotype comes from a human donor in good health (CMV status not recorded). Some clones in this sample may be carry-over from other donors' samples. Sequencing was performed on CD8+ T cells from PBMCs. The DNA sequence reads TGCAGCGTTGAAACAGGGGACGAGTACGAGCAGTACTTC. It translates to CSVETGDEYEQYF.